This T cell receptor beta chain was recorded in a study of cytomegalovirus exposure and HLA in healthy donors. Overall study results and limits: Earlier analysis looked at TCR beta V segments, and most were productive about 90% or about 30% of the time.

Worth noting for this clone: The antigen remains unidentified.

Unrecorded immune exposure was likely among donors, who were nominally healthy when sampled. Both 60 Vbeta primers and 13 Jbeta primers went into the PCR. Data came from immunoSEQ multiplex PCR; TCRdb stores just in-frame clones and leaves some out. This table has some 170,000 clones, about 80% appearing once. The germline V gene has CDR1 SGHTA and CDR2 FQGTGA. V was trimmed by 8 bases and J by 4 bases, leaving 14 bases between them. The CDR3 contains 14 residues. The sequence came from a man younger than 40 in good health and CMV-seronegative. The material sequenced was PBMCs. The rearrangement uses TRBV7-3 and TRBJ2-2; a weak D match, TRBD2 (6 bases). CDR3 nucleotide sequence: TGTGCCAGCGCCCGGCGGGATGGCACCGGGGAGCTGTTTTTT. Protein sequence: CASARRDGTGELFF.